The present TCR beta chain was sequenced within a study of blood T cell repertoires in COVID-19. Study as a whole: Sources were T cells, B-cell-depleted T cells, or PBMCs; the material itself was cDNA or gDNA.

Source study methods: Amplification of reference gene primers was used by the study to estimate nucleated cell counts. Libraries were prepared by immunoSEQ multiplex PCR; TCRdb keeps only in-frame clonotypes and omits some of them. V, J and clone size were drawn from that table, and D and trimming were deduced from the DNA. The sample has some 270,000 clones, around nine tenths seen once. The CDR3 contains 15 residues. The receptor's source is a man aged 35-49 years with active or convalescent COVID-19. Input material: peripheral blood. V is TRBV21-1 and J is TRBJ2-7; TRBD2, as called in the table, went unchecked against the DNA. TRBV21-1 is a pseudogene locus. The CDR3 DNA sequence: TGTGCCAGCAGCAAAGCGGCTCCCGGGGTCTACGAGCAGTACTTC. It is translated as CASSKAAPGVYEQYF.